This T cell receptor (beta chain) was recorded in a study of blood T cell repertoires in COVID-19. The method was immunoSEQ multiplex PCR; TCRdb's version includes in-frame clones alone and lacks a portion of them. Here the sample spans around 300,000 clones, 88% being singletons. Germline V gene data show CDR1 as SGHRS and CDR2 as YFSETQ. Trimming cost V 0 bases and J 7 bases; bases outside gene matches: 2. CDR3 length: 14 amino acids. Only a few counts were recorded for this clone. The sequencing sample was made of PBMCs or T cells enriched from blood (not recorded which). The source is a woman under 40 who had recovered from COVID-19. The chain couples TRBV5-1 to TRBJ1-4, with TRBD1 matching 8 bases. CDR3 protein: CASSLDQGAEKLFF. Written as DNA, the CDR3 is TGCGCCAGCAGCTTGGATCAGGGGGCTGAAAAACTGTTTTTT.